The rows below give T cell receptor beta chains drawn from one sample of a study of shared clonotypes between healthy human individuals. Data came from immunoSEQ multiplex PCR; TCRdb stores just in-frame clones and leaves some out. This table has roughly 1 million clones, about 75% appearing once. Sequencing used memory CD4+ T cells sorted from blood. All receptors derive from a man between 18 and 29 years old in good health. The CDR3 runs from the conserved cysteine through the conserved F or W. D genes are given only for firm matches. Only part of the rows carry a size: once, few, many, or a class if the clone is expanded.

>TRBJ2-1|TRBD2|TRBV5-1|few
CASRASGSPLWFF
TGCGCCAGCAGGGCTAGCGGGAGCCCCCTATGGTTCTTC
>TRBJ2-5|.|TRBV6-1|.
CASSPGVLGVKTQYF
TGTGCCAGCAGCCCCGGGGTCTTGGGAGTGAAGACCCAGTACTTC
>TRBJ2-5|TRBD2|TRBV5-6|many
CASSLGGLAGVLRTQYF
TGTGCCAGCAGCTTAGGTGGACTAGCGGGGGTGTTGAGAACCCAGTACTTC
>TRBJ2-1|.|TRBV9|.
CASSVGVAAYNEQFF
TGTGCCAGCAGCGTAGGTGTAGCGGCCTACAATGAGCAGTTCTTC
>TRBJ2-7|.|TRBV7-2|.
CASSAGTYGSEQYF
TGTGCCAGCAGCGCCGGGACTTACGGTTCCGAGCAGTACTTC
>TRBJ1-4|.|TRBV21-1|.
CASPCGQVQKNCFF
.
>TRBJ1-2|.|TRBV21-1|.
CASTPALRLYYDGYTF
TGTGCCAGCACCCCCGCGCTTAGGCTTTACTACGATGGCTACACCTTC
>TRBJ1-1|TRBD1|TRBV6-5|few
CASSRDRDVTEAFF
TGTGCCAGCAGTAGGGACAGGGATGTTACTGAAGCTTTCTTT
>TRBJ1-2|.|TRBV5-1|.
CASSLDYGRAYYGYTF
TGCGCCAGCAGCTTGGATTACGGCAGGGCCTACTATGGCTACACCTTC
>TRBJ2-1|TRBD2|TRBV7-2|.
CASSESGSGVNEQFF
TGTGCCAGCAGCGAGAGCGGGAGTGGTGTCAATGAGCAGTTCTTC
>TRBJ1-1|.|TRBV10-3|.
CAITVGGGTEAFF
TGTGCCATCACGGTGGGGGGCGGCACTGAAGCTTTCTTT
>TRBJ1-1|.|TRBV19|.
CASSIGRVNTEAFF
TGTGCCAGTAGTATAGGTCGGGTGAACACTGAAGCTTTCTTT
>TRBJ2-2|.|TRBV5-1|.
CASSSAEGVRELFF
TGCGCCAGCAGCTCGGCCGAAGGGGTCAGGGAGCTGTTTTTT
>TRBJ1-6|TRBD1|TRBV15|.
CATSTQQGQSSPLHF
TGTGCCACCAGCACACAACAGGGGCAGAGCTCACCCCTCCACTTT
>TRBJ2-7|.|TRBV5-1|.
CASSLEAAREQYF
TGCGCCAGCAGCTTGGAGGCGGCTCGCGAGCAGTACTTC
>TRBJ2-6|.|TRBV28|.
CATSGAGSSGANVLTF
TGTGCCACCTCCGGGGCGGGGAGCTCTGGGGCCAACGTCCTGACTTTC
>TRBJ2-1|.|TRBV5-4|.
CASSDKESYNEQFF
TGTGCCAGCAGCGACAAAGAATCCTACAATGAGCAGTTCTTC
>TRBJ1-1|TRBD1|TRBV5-1|.
CASSVQTGLTEAFF
TGCGCCAGCAGCGTACAGACAGGGTTGACTGAAGCTTTCTTT
>TRBJ2-1|.|TRBV9|.
CASSSSPEGEQFF
TGTGCCAGCAGCTCCTCCCCCGAGGGTGAGCAGTTCTTC
>TRBJ2-3|.|TRBV2|.
CASSERRKLSTDTQYF
TGTGCCAGCAGTGAGCGGAGAAAGCTAAGCACAGATACGCAGTATTTT
>TRBJ2-1|.|TRBV9|.
CASSVGSGFYNEQFF
TGTGCCAGCAGCGTAGGAAGCGGATTCTACAATGAGCAGTTCTTC
>TRBJ1-6|.|TRBV9|.
CASSPGPSLANSPLHF
TGTGCCAGCAGCCCCGGTCCGAGCTTAGCTAATTCACCCCTCCACTTT
>TRBJ2-5|.|TRBV10-2|many
CASSEGGFGIQETQYF
TGCGCCAGCAGTGAGGGCGGGTTTGGGATTCAAGAGACCCAGTACTTC
>TRBJ2-7|.|TRBV28|.
CASSLGSTPYEQYF
TGTGCCAGCAGCCTTGGAAGTACCCCCTACGAGCAGTACTTC
>TRBJ1-6|.|TRBV19|.
CASGDNRNSPLHF
TGTGCCAGTGGGGACAATAGGAATTCACCCCTCCACTTT
>TRBJ2-1|.|TRBV11-2|.
CASSLTFRLVRSSYNEQFF
TGTGCCAGCAGCTTAACATTCCGACTAGTAAGGAGCTCCTACAATGAGCAGTTCTTC
>TRBJ1-3|.|TRBV9|.
CASSVNQGSGNTIYF
TGTGCCAGCAGCGTAAACCAGGGTAGTGGAAACACCATATATTTT
>TRBJ2-7|.|TRBV4-3|.
CASSQAGRPEQYF
TGCGCCAGCAGCCAAGCAGGCAGGCCCGAGCAGTACTTC
>TRBJ2-1|TRBD2|TRBV5-1|.
CASSLGGGPTNEQFF
TGCGCCAGCAGCTTGGGCGGGGGACCCACCAATGAGCAGTTCTTC
>TRBJ1-1|.|TRBV7-2|.
CASSLNTLNTEAFF
TGTGCCAGCAGCTTAAACACTTTGAACACTGAAGCTTTCTTT
>TRBJ2-1|.|TRBV4-1|.
CASSQWSRDEQFF
TGCGCCAGCAGCCAGTGGAGTAGGGATGAGCAGTTCTTC
>TRBJ2-2|.|TRBV7-8|.
CASSLGSLANTGELFF
TGTGCCAGCAGCTTAGGCTCTCTGGCGAACACCGGGGAGCTGTTTTTT
>TRBJ1-1|.|TRBV15|.
CATAGDPNTEAFF
TGTGCCACCGCAGGGGACCCGAACACTGAAGCTTTCTTT
>TRBJ2-7|.|TRBV5-1|.
CASSPGGGVPYEQYF
TGCGCCAGCAGCCCCGGAGGGGGCGTTCCCTACGAGCAGTACTTC
>TRBJ2-5|TRBD1|TRBV11-2|.
CASSFPAGGRETQYF
TGTGCCAGCAGCTTCCCCGCAGGGGGCCGAGAGACCCAGTACTTC
>TRBJ2-3|.|TRBV7-2|.
CASSPHTDTQYF
TGTGCCAGCAGCCCCCACACTGATACGCAGTATTTT
>TRBJ2-7|.|TRBV18|once
CASSPMGHEQYF
TGTGCCAGCTCACCAATGGGGCACGAGCAGTACTTC
>TRBJ2-3|.|TRBV10-3|.
CAISDTTRDTQYF
TGTGCCATCAGTGACACCACACGAGATACGCAGTATTTT
>TRBJ2-7|.|TRBV5-6|.
CASSFGPTDSGEQYF
TGTGCCAGCAGCTTTGGCCCCACTGACAGCGGCGAGCAGTACTTC
>TRBJ1-3|.|TRBV6-5|few
CASSLDGFSGNTIYF
TGTGCCAGCAGTTTAGACGGATTCTCTGGAAACACCATATATTTT
>TRBJ2-2|.|TRBV7-9|.
CASSVGGVDTGELFF
TGTGCCAGCAGCGTTGGGGGCGTCGACACCGGGGAGCTGTTTTTT
>TRBJ2-2|TRBD2|TRBV28|few
CASISGGTTNTGELFF
TGTGCCAGCATTTCAGGCGGGACTACTAACACCGGGGAGCTGTTTTTT
>TRBJ1-6|.|TRBV19|few
CASSTTWGDNSPLHF
TGTGCCAGTAGTACCACCTGGGGGGATAATTCACCCCTCCACTTT
>TRBJ2-2|.|TRBV19|.
CASSRRTGELFF
TGTGCCAGTAGTCGGCGCACCGGGGAGCTGTTTTTT
>TRBJ2-1|TRBD2|TRBV18|.
CASSPPGLAGGVEQFF
TGTGCCAGCTCACCACCGGGACTAGCGGGAGGGGTTGAGCAGTTCTTC
>TRBJ2-1|.|TRBV11-3|.
CASSIVGNEQFF
TGTGCCAGCAGCATCGTTGGCAATGAGCAGTTCTTC
>TRBJ1-2|.|TRBV6-5|.
CASRGNYGYTF
TGTGCCAGCCGAGGGAACTATGGCTACACCTTC
>TRBJ1-4|.|TRBV6-5|.
CASGGGGATNEKLFF
TGTGCCAGCGGTGGGGGGGGTGCAACTAATGAAAAACTGTTTTTT
>TRBJ2-2|.|TRBV5-1|many
CASSLEGGTGELFF
TGCGCCAGCAGCTTGGAAGGGGGCACCGGGGAGCTGTTTTTT